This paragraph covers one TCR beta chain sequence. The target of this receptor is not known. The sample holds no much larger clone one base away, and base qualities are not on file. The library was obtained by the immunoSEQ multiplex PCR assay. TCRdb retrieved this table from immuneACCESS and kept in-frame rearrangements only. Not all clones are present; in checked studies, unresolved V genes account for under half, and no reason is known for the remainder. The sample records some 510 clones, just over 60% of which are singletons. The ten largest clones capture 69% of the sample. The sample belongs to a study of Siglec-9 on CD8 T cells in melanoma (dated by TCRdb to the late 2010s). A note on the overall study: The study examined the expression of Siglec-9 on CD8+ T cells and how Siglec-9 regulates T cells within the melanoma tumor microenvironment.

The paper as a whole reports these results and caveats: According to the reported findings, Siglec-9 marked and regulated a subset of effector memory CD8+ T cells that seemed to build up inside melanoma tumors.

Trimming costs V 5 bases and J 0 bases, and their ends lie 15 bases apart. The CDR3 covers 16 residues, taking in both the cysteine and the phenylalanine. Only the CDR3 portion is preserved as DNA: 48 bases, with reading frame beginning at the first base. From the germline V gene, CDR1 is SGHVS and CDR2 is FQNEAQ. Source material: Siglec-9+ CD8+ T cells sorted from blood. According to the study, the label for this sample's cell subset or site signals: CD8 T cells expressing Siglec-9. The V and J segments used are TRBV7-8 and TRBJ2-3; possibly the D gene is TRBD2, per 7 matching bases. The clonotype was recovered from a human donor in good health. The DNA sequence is TGTGCCAGCAGCACCTTGGGGGGGCCTAGCACAGATACGCAGTATTTT. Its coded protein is CASSTLGGPSTDTQYF.